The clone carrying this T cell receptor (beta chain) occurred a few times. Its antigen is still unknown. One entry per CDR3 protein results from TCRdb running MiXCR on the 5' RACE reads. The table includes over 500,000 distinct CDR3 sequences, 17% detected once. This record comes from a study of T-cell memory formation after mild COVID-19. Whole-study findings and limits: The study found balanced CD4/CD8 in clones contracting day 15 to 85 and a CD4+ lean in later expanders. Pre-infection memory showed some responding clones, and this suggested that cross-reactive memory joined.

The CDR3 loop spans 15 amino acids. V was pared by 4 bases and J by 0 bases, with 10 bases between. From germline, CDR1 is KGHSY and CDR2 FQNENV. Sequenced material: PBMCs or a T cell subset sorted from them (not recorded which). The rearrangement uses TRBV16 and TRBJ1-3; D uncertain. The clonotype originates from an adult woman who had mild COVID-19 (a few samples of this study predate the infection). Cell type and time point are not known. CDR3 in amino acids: CASSRRGGSGNTIYF. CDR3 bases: TGTGCCAGCAGCCGCAGAGGAGGCTCTGGAAACACCATATATTTT. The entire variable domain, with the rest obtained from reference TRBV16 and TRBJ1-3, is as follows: GEEVAQTPKHLVRGEGQKAKLYCAPIKGHSYVFWYQQVLKNEFKFLISFQNENVFDETGMPKERFSAKCLPNSPCSLEIQATKLEDSAVYFCASSRRGGSGNTIYFGEGSWLTVV.